This T cell receptor (beta chain) is drawn from a study of blood T cell repertoires in COVID-19. Study context: PBMCs, B-cell-depleted T cells, or T cells provided the cDNA or gDNA that made up the material.

Authors' methods: Estimates of nucleated cell counts were drawn from the amplification of reference gene primers. Method: immunoSEQ multiplex PCR; TCRdb's copy keeps in-frame clones and lacks some. For V, J and clone size, that table is used; D and trimming come from the DNA. The repertoire holds some 380,000 clones, with more than 75% as singletons. The CDR3 covers 15 residues. Germline loops: CDR1 SSHAT, CDR2 FNYEAQ (reference sequence). V dropped 6 bases and J dropped 2; count of bases not matched to a gene: 10. The origin of this receptor is a man aged 25-45 years who had recovered from COVID-19. The sample was PBMCs or T cells enriched from blood (not recorded which). J is TRBJ2-7 and V is TRBV7-7, with 7 bases aligning to TRBD2. For the CDR3, the DNA is TGTGCCAGCAGTTATGGACTGGCGGGGGCCTACGAGCAGTACTTC. Its translation is CASSYGLAGAYEQYF.